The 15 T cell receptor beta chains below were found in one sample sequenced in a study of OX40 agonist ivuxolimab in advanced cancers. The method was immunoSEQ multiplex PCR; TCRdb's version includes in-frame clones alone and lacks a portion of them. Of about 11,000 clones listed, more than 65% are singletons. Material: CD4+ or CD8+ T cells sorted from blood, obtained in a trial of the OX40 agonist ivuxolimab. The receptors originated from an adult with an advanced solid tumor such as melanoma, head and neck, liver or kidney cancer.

The CDR3 region is CASSPRQGAYYGYTF. The CDR3 coding sequence is TGTGCCAGCAGTCCGCGACAGGGGGCTTATTATGGCTACACCTTC. This chain joins TRBV6-6 and TRBJ1-2; TRBD1 aligns across 10 bases. Germline V CDR1 and CDR2: MNHNY, SVGAGI (reference sequence). CDR3 size: 15 residues. V dropped 5 bases and J dropped 5; count of bases not matched to a gene: 8.

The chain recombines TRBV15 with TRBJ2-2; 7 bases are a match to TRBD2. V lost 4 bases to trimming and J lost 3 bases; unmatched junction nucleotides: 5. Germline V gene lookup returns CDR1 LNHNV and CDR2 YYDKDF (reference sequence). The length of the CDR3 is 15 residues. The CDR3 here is CATSMGLSDTGELFF. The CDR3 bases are TGTGCCACCAGCATGGGACTAAGCGACACCGGGGAGCTGTTTTTT.

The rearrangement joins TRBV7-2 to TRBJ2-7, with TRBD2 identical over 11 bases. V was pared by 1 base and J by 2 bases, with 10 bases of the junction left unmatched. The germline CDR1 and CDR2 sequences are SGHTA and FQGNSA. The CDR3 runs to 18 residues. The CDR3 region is CASSLDETSGEGPYEQYF. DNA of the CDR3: TGTGCCAGCAGCTTAGACGAGACTAGCGGGGAGGGTCCCTACGAGCAGTACTTC.

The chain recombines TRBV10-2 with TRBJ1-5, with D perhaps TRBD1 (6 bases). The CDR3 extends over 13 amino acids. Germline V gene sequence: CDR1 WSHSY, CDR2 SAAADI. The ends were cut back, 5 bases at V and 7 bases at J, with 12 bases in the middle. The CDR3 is CASSNTGSQPQHF. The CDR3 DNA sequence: TGCGCCAGCAGTAACACAGGGTCCCAGCCCCAGCATTTT.

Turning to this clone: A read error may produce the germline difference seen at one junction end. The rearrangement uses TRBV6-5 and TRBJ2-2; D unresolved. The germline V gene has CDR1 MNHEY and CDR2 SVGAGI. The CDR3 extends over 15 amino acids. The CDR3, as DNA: TGTGCCAGCAGTTTGGAGTCTGGGAACGCCGGGGAGCTGTTTTTT. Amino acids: CASSLESGNAGELFF.

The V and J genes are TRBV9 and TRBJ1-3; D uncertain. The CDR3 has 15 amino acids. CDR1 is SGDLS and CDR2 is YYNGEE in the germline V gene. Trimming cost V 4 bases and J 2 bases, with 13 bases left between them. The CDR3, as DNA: TGTGCCAGCAGCCTAGGTACCGGGACTGGAAACACCATATATTTT. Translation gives CASSLGTGTGNTIYF.

CDR3 residues: CASSLEGVDTQYF. The CDR3 DNA reads as TGTGCCAGCAGCCTGGAGGGAGTTGATACGCAGTATTTT. This chain links TRBV28 with TRBJ2-3; D is perhaps TRBD2 (6 bases). Germline CDR1 and CDR2: MDHEN and SYDVKM. The germline V and J ends were trimmed by 6 bases and 6 bases, with 13 bases remaining between them. CDR3 length: 13 amino acids. The variable domain in full, with the rest retrieved from reference TRBV28 and TRBJ2-3, is DVKVTQSSRYLVKRTGEKVFLECVQDMDHENMFWYRQDPGLGLRLIYFSYDVKMKEKGDIPEGYSVSREKKERFSLILESASTNQTSMYLCASSLEGVDTQYFGPGTRLTVL.

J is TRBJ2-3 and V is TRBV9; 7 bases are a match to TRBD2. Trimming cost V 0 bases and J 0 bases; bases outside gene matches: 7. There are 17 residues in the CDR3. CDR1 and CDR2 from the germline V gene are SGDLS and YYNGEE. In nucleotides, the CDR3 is TGTGCCAGCAGCGTAGGTGGGGCGGGAGTTAGCACAGATACGCAGTATTTT. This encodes CASSVGGAGVSTDTQYF.

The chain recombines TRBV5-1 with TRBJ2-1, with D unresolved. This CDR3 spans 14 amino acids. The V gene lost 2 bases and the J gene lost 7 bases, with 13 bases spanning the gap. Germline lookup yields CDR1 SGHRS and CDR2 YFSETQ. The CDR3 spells CASSFAGVGNEQFF. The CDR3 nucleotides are TGCGCCAGCAGCTTCGCTGGAGTTGGTAATGAGCAGTTCTTC. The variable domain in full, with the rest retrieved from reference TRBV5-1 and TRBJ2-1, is KAGVTQTPRYLIKTRGQQVTLSCSPISGHRSVSWYQQTPGQGLQFLFEYFSETQRNKGNFPGRFSGRQFSNSRSEMNVSTLELGDSALYLCASSFAGVGNEQFFGPGTRLTVL.

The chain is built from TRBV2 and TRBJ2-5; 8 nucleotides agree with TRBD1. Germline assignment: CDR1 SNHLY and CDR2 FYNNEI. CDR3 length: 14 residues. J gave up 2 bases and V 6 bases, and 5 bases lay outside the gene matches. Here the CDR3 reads CASRRGQGQETQYF. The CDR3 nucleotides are TGTGCCAGCAGACGAGGACAGGGACAAGAGACCCAGTACTTC.

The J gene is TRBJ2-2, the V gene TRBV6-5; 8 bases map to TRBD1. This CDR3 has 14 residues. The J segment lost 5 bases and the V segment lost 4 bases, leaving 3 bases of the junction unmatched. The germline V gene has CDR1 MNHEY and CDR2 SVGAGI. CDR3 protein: CASSWTGRTGELFF. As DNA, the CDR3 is TGTGCCAGCAGTTGGACAGGGCGTACCGGGGAGCTGTTTTTT.

CDR3 protein: CSAVLVGQGVETQYF. The CDR3, as DNA: TGCAGCGCAGTCCTGGTGGGACAGGGGGTAGAGACCCAGTACTTC. The chain links TRBV29-1 to TRBJ2-5; TRBD1 aligns across 11 bases. V trimming: 7 bases; J trimming: 4 bases; junction bases outside the gene matches: 11. Germline CDR1 is SQVTM and CDR2 is ANQGSEA. The length of the CDR3 is 15 residues.

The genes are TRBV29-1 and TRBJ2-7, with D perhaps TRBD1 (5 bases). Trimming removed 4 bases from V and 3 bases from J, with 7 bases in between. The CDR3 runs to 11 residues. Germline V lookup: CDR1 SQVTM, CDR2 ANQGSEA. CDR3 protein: CSVAQGYEQYF. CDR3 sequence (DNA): TGCAGCGTTGCGCAGGGCTACGAGCAGTACTTC.

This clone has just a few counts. The CDR3 loop is CASTGEMQPQHF. In DNA, the CDR3 is TGTGCCAGCACGGGGGAAATGCAGCCCCAGCATTTT. The chain couples TRBV28 to TRBJ1-5; D may be TRBD1 (5 bases). The CDR3 runs to 12 residues. Germline V CDR1 and CDR2: MDHEN, SYDVKM. Trimming shortened V by 7 bases and J by 7 bases, and 11 bases separated the two germline ends.

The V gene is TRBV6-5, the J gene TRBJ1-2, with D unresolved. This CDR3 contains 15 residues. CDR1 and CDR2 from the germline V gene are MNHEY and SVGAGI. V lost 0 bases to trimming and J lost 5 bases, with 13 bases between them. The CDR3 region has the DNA TGTGCCAGCAGTTACTCGAGCGGCAGCTTATATGGCTACACCTTC. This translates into CASSYSSGSLYGYTF.